Listed below are T cell receptor beta chains from one sample, sequenced in a study of cytomegalovirus exposure and HLA in healthy donors. Profiled with immunoSEQ multiplex PCR; TCRdb holds only in-frame clones, not every one. The profile shows some 150,000 clones, 77% of them singletons. The material sequenced was PBMCs. These receptors originate from a woman aged 25 to 45 in good health and CMV-seronegative. The CDR3 runs from the conserved cysteine through the conserved F or W. The D gene is left open where the match is weak. Clone size appears in some rows only: once, few, many, or a class for an expanded clone.

d_call	v_call	j_call	clone_size	cdr3_nt	cdr3_aa
TRBD1	TRBV19	TRBJ2-6	NA	TGTGCCAGTAGTATACTGTATTTCGGGACAGCCTTAAGCTCTGGGGCCAACGTCCTGACTTTC	CASSILYFGTALSSGANVLTF
NA	TRBV30	TRBJ2-5	NA	TGTGCCTGGACCACGGTAGAGACCCAGTACTTC	CAWTTVETQYF
TRBD1	TRBV18	TRBJ1-2	once	TGTGCCAGCTCACCAGTCGGGACAGGGGAGGGCTACCCCTTC	CASSPVGTGEGYPF
NA	TRBV29-1	TRBJ1-1	NA	TGCAGCGTTGAACGGGGGAACACTGAAGCTTTCTTT	CSVERGNTEAFF
TRBD2	TRBV5-4	TRBJ2-5	NA	TGTGCCAGCAGCTTGGCCGCGGGGGACGAGACCCAGTACTTC	CASSLAAGDETQYF
TRBD2	TRBV4-2	TRBJ2-7	NA	TGTGCCAGCAGCCGTCCCGGGACTAGCGGGGCAAGCTCCTACGAGCAGTACTTC	CASSRPGTSGASSYEQYF
NA	TRBV18	TRBJ1-5	NA	TGTGCCAGCTCACCATTGGCAAATAGCAATCAGCCCCAGCATTTT	CASSPLANSNQPQHF
NA	TRBV12-1	TRBJ1-1	once	NA	CASSPRPVGAGTEAFF
NA	TRBV9	TRBJ2-5	NA	NA	CASSVFGAGRASETQYF
NA	TRBV4-1	TRBJ2-3	NA	TGCGCCAGCAGCAGGGGGGGAGCAGATACGCAGTATTTT	CASSRGGADTQYF
TRBD1	TRBV27	TRBJ2-5	NA	TGTGCCAGCAGTCCAGTCGGGACAGGGGGCATCGAGACCCAGTACTTC	CASSPVGTGGIETQYF
TRBD1	TRBV11-1	TRBJ2-7	once	TGTGCCAGCAGCTTAGGGACAGGGGGCGAATCCTACGAGCAGTACTTC	CASSLGTGGESYEQYF
NA	TRBV9	TRBJ2-1	NA	TGTGCCAGCAGCCCCTGGACAGTCAATGAGCAGTTCTTC	CASSPWTVNEQFF
TRBD1	TRBV19	TRBJ2-7	NA	TGTGCCAGTAGTACCGTCGGGACAGTAGTCTACGAGCAGTACTTC	CASSTVGTVVYEQYF
TRBD2	TRBV13	TRBJ2-2	NA	TGTGCCAGCAGCTCACTAGCGGGAGGGTCCCACGGGGAGCTGTTTTTT	CASSSLAGGSHGELFF
TRBD1	TRBV13	TRBJ1-1	once	TGTGCCAGCAGTAGGGACAGGAGGGGTGGCACTGAAGCTTTCTTT	CASSRDRRGGTEAFF
NA	TRBV7-2	TRBJ2-5	once	TGTGCCAGCAGCTCCTGGAGGGGCCAAGAGACCCAGTACTTC	CASSSWRGQETQYF
NA	TRBV5-1	TRBJ2-1	NA	TGCGCCAGAACGCACAGCTCCTACAATGAGCAGTTCTTC	CARTHSSYNEQFF
NA	TRBV5-1	TRBJ1-1	NA	TGCGCCAGCAGCTTGGAACTGGCGGGGAGAACTGAAGCTTTCTTT	CASSLELAGRTEAFF
TRBD2	TRBV5-4	TRBJ2-1	NA	TGTGCCAGCAGCCGGGGGGGACTAGCCCGTTCGTACAATGAGCAGTTCTTC	CASSRGGLARSYNEQFF
NA	TRBV13	TRBJ2-1	NA	TGTGCCAGCAGCTTCGGGGGAAACAATGAGCAGTTCTTC	CASSFGGNNEQFF
TRBD2	TRBV5-4	TRBJ2-7	NA	TGTGCCAGCAGCTTGACACTAGCGTTCTCCTACGAGCAGTACTTC	CASSLTLAFSYEQYF
NA	TRBV7-3	TRBJ1-1	NA	TGTGCCAGCAGCTTAATGGGGGGTAGGAACACTGAAGCTTTCTTT	CASSLMGGRNTEAFF
TRBD1	TRBV19	TRBJ2-3	NA	TGTGCCAGTAGTATGGACAGGGGCACAGATACGCAGTATTTT	CASSMDRGTDTQYF
TRBD2	TRBV29-1	TRBJ2-1	NA	TGCAGCGTTGTGGGCGGGAGGGATGTCGATGAGCAGTTCTTC	CSVVGGRDVDEQFF
TRBD2	TRBV13	TRBJ2-7	NA	TGTGCCAGCAGCTGGGACTACTCCTACGAGCAGTACTTC	CASSWDYSYEQYF
TRBD1	TRBV5-8	TRBJ1-1	NA	TGTGCCAGCAGCTTGGAACCCGACAGGGGGATAGGCACTGAAGCTTTCTTT	CASSLEPDRGIGTEAFF
TRBD1	TRBV4-1	TRBJ2-7	NA	TGCGCCAGCAGCCAAGATAGGGGGACAGCGAGCTCCTACGAGCAGTACTTC	CASSQDRGTASSYEQYF
TRBD2	TRBV13	TRBJ2-7	once	TGTGCCAGCAGCTTGGGGGGGAGGGACGAGCAGTACTTC	CASSLGGRDEQYF
TRBD2	TRBV4-2	TRBJ2-1	NA	TGTGCCAGCAGCCAAAGACTAGCGGGAAGCAATGAGCAGTTCTTC	CASSQRLAGSNEQFF
TRBD1	TRBV13	TRBJ1-2	NA	TGTGCCAGCAGCCGCCTACTACAGGGGAACTATGGCTACACCTTC	CASSRLLQGNYGYTF